The present T cell receptor beta chain was sequenced within a study of shared clonotypes between healthy human individuals. Per germline, CDR1 MNHEY and CDR2 SMNVEV (reference sequence). Trimming at V came to 4 bases and at J to 6 bases, leaving 5 bases not matched to a gene. The CDR3 runs 13 residues. Some clones are missing from TCRdb's copy, which holds only in-frame ones; the method was immunoSEQ multiplex PCR. The table shows 300,000 to 400,000 clones, with over 75% occurring only once. Study conclusions and caveats: About 5% of naive CD4 clonotypes were common to several donors.

To make CD8 memory, CD45RO+ cells were put together with CCR7-negative CD45RA+ TemRA cells. As for this clone: The antigen remains undetermined.

The J gene is TRBJ1-2, the V gene TRBV27, with 7 nucleotides matching TRBD1. The sequence came from a man younger than 30 in good health. What was sequenced was memory CD8+ T cells sorted from blood. Noted subset: CD45RO+ cells pooled with CCR7-negative TemRA cells. In nucleotides, the CDR3 is TGTGCCAGCAGTTGGAAAGGGGGCAATGGCTACACCTTC. Residues: CASSWKGGNGYTF.